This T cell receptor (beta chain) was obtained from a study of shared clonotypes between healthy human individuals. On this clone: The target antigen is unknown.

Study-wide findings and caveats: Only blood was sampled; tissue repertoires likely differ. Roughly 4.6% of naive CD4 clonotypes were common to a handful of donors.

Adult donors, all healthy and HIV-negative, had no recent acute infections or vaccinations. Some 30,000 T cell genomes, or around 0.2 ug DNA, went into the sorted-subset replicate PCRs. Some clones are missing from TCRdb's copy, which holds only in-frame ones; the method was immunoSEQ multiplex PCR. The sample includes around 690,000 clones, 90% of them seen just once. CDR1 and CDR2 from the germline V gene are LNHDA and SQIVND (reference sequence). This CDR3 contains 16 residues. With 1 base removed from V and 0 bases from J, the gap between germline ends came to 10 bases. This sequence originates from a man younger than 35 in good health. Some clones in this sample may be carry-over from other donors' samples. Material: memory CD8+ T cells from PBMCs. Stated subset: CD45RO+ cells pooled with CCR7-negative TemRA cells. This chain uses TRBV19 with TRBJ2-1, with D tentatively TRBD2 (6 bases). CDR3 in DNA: TGTGCCAGTAGTATAGGAGGAGGGAGCTCCTACAATGAGCAGTTCTTC. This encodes CASSIGGGSSYNEQFF.